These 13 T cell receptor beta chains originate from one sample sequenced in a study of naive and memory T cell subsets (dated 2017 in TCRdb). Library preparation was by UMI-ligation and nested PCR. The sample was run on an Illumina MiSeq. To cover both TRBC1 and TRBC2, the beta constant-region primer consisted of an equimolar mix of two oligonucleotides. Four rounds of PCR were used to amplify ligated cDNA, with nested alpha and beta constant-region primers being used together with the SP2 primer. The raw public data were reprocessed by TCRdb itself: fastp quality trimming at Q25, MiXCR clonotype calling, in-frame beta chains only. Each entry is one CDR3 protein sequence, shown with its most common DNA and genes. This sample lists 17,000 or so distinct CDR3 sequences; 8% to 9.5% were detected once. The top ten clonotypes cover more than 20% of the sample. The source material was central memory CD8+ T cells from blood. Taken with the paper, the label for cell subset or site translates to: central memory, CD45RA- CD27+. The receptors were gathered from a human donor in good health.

DNA of the CDR3: TGTGCCTGGATCCCGGGAGGTTCGGAGACCCAGTACTTC. Translating gives CAWIPGGSETQYF. V and J are TRBV30 and TRBJ2-5; TRBD2 agrees at 7 bases. The CDR3 contains 13 residues. V was clipped by 4 bases and J by 5 bases; unmatched bases: 7. Germline CDR1 and CDR2: GTSNPN and SVGIG (reference sequence).

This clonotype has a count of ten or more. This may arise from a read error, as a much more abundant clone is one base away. CDR3 DNA sequence: TGCAGTGCTAGTGGCCGGGAATACGAGCAGTACTTC. This translates into CSASGREYEQYF. V usage is TRBV20-1 and J usage is TRBJ2-7, with D possibly matching TRBD2 (5 bases). V lost 3 bases, J lost 4 bases, and 10 bases lay in between. The CDR3 is made up of 12 amino acids. Germline V lookup: CDR1 DFQATT, CDR2 SNEGSKA (reference sequence).

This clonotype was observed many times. The DNA for the CDR3 is TGTGCCACCAGTGACTGGGCAGGGGGGGGATCCGGAGGCACAGATACGCAGTATTTT. Its translation is CATSDWAGGGSGGTDTQYF. The chain has TRBV24-1 and TRBJ2-3; D assignment may be TRBD1 or TRBD2 (7 bases each). Germline values: CDR1 KGHDR, CDR2 SFDVKD. V was clipped by 4 bases and J by 1 base, with 23 bases between them. The CDR3 spans 19 residues.

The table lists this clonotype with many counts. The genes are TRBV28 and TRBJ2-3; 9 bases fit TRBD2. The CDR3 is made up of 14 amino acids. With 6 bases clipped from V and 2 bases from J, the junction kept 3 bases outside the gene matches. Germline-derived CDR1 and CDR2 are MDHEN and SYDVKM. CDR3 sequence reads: CASRGGGDTDTQYF. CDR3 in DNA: TGTGCCAGCAGAGGCGGGGGGGACACAGATACGCAGTATTTT.

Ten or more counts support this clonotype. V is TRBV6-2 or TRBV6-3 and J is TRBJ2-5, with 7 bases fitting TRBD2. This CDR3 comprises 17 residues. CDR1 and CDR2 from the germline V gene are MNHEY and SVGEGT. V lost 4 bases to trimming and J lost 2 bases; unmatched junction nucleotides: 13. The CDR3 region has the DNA TGTGCCAGCAGTTCTCACCCCTCGGCGGGGGAGCAAGAGACCCAGTACTTC. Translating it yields CASSSHPSAGEQETQYF.

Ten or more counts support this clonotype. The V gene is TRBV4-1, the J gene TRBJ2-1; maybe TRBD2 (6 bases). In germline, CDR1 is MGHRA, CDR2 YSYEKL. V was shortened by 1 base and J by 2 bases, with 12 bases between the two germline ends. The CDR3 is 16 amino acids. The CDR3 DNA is TGCGCCAGCAGCCAAGCTTGGGTAGCGGCCTACAATGAGCAGTTCTTC. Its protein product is CASSQAWVAAYNEQFF.

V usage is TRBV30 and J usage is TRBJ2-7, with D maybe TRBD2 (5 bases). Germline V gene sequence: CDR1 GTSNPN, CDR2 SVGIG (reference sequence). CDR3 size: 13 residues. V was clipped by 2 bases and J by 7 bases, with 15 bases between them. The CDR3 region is CAWSLMGVGEQYF. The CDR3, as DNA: TGTGCCTGGAGTCTTATGGGAGTAGGAGAGCAGTACTTC.

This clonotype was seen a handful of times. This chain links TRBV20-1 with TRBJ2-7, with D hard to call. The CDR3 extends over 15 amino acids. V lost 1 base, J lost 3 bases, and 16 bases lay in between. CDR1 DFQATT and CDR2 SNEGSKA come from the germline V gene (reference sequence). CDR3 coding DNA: TGCAGTGCTAGAGGGGATTCCGGGCCCTTCTACGAGCAGTACTTC. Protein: CSARGDSGPFYEQYF.

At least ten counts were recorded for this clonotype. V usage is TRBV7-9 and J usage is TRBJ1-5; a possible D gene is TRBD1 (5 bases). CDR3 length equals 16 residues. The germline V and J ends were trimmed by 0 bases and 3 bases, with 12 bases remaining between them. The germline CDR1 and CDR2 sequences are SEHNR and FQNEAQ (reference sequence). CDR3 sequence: CASSLAGTAFNQPQHF. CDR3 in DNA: TGTGCCAGCAGCTTAGCCGGGACGGCATTCAATCAGCCCCAGCATTTT.

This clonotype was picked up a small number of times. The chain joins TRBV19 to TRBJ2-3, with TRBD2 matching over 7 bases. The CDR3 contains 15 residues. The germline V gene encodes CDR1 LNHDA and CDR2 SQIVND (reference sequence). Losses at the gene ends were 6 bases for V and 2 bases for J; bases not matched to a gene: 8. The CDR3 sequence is CASRAGSADTDTQYF. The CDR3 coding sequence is TGTGCCAGTAGAGCGGGATCCGCTGACACAGATACGCAGTATTTT.

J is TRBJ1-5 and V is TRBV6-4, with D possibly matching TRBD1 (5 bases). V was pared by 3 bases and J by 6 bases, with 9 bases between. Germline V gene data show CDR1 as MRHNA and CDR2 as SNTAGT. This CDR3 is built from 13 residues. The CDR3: CASSEGDGQPQHF. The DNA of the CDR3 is TGTGCCAGCAGTGAAGGGGATGGTCAGCCCCAGCATTTT.

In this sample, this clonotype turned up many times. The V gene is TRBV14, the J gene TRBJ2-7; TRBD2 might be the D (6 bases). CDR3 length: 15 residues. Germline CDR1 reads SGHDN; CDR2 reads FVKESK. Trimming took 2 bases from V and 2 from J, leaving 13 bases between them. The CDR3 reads CASSQYEGLPYEQYF. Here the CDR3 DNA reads TGTGCCAGCAGCCAATACGAGGGACTGCCCTACGAGCAGTACTTC.

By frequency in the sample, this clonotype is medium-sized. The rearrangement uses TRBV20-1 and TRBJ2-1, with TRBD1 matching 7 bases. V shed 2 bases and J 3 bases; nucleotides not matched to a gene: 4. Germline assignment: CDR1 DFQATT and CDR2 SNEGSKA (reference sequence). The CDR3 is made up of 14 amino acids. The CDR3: CSARPGTDYNEQFF. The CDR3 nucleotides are TGCAGTGCTAGACCCGGGACAGACTACAATGAGCAGTTCTTC.